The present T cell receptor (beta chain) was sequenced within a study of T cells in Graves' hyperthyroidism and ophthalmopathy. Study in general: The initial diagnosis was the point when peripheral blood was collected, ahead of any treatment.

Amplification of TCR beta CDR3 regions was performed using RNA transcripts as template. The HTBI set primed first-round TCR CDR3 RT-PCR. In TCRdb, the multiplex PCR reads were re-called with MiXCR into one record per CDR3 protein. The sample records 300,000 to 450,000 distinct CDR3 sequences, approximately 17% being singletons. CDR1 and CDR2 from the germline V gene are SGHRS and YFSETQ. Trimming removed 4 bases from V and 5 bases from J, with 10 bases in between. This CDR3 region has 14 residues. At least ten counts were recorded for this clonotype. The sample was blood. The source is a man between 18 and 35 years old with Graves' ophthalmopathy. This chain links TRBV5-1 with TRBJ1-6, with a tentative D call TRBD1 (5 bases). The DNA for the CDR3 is TGCGCCAGCAGCCTCCAGGGTGATAATTCACCCCTCCACTTT. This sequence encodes CASSLQGDNSPLHF.